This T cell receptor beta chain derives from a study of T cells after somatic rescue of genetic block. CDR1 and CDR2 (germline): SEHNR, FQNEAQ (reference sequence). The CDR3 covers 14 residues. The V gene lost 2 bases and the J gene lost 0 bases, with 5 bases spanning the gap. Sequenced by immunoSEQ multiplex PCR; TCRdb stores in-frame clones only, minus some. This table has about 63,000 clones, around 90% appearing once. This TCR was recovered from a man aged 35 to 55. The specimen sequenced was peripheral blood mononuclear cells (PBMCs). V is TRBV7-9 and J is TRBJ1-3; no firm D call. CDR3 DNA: TGTGCCAGCAGCTTACACATCTCTGGAAACACCATATATTTT. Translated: CASSLHISGNTIYF.